The entry below describes one TCR beta chain. This record comes from a study of long-term antiretroviral therapy in people with HIV. Cryopreserved PBMC samples of roughly 0.85-10 million cells were used for DNA extraction. This was the immunoSEQ v3.0 assay at survey level. Profiled with immunoSEQ multiplex PCR; TCRdb holds only in-frame clones, not every one. Among 30,000 to 40,000 clones listed, roughly 85% were seen once. Germline V gene lookup returns CDR1 MRHNA and CDR2 SNTAGT. CDR3 size: 12 residues. With 1 base removed from V and 8 bases from J, the gap between germline ends came to 5 bases. The J gene is TRBJ2-2, the V gene TRBV6-4; D unresolved. Sequenced here: unsorted PBMCs, sampled 1.1 years after starting antiretroviral therapy. This receptor was identified in a man aged 18 to 29 with HIV. The CDR3, as DNA: TGTGCCAGCAGTGACTATAAGGGGGAGCTGTTTTTT. Its protein product is CASSDYKGELFF.